This TCR beta chain was sequenced in a study of blood T cells in healthy people across ages. This clonotype showed up many times. For the second PCR, which ran for 7 to 11 cycles, a sample-barcoded 5' primer and a J-beta primer mix were used. Each CDR3 protein is one row after TCRdb ran MiXCR on the 5' RACE reads. This table has approximately 1.5 million distinct CDR3 sequences, roughly 43% appearing once. The sample comprised blood. The receptor was derived from a young woman in good health.

The CDR3 nucleotides are TGTGCCAGCAGGAGGACTAACCAAGAGACCCAGTACTTC. Amino acid sequence: CASRRTNQETQYF. The rearrangement links TRBV6-5 to TRBJ2-5; D is perhaps TRBD2 (6 bases). The germline V gene encodes CDR1 MNHEY and CDR2 SVGAGI. This CDR3 comprises 13 residues. Deletions cut 6 bases from V and 0 bases from J, with 8 bases between.